These 22 T cell receptor beta chains were sequenced from one sample in a study of siplizumab effects on memory and regulatory T cells. Assay: immunoSEQ multiplex PCR; the TCRdb copy retains only in-frame clones and omits some. This sample carries about 100,000 clones, around 90% of them seen once, and the ten largest clones take 12%. The sequencing input was non-Treg CD4+ T cells sorted from blood. All receptors derive from a human donor in good health.

The rearrangement uses TRBV9 and TRBJ2-3; no firm D call. The CDR3 runs 15 residues. Germline CDR1 reads SGDLS; CDR2 reads YYNGEE. V was cut by 4 bases and J by 3 bases, with 15 bases left in between. Here the CDR3 DNA reads TGTGCCAGCAGCCCAGGCGCTATCTCGACAGATACGCAGTATTTT. Residues: CASSPGAISTDTQYF.

This clone has more than one count but fewer than ten. Within the sample, other DNA sequences also encode this same CDR3. The V and J genes are TRBV5-1 and TRBJ1-1; D not certain. The germline CDR1 and CDR2 sequences are SGHRS and YFSETQ. CDR3 size: 13 residues. Between the trimmed V and J ends, which lost 0 bases and 0 bases, there was a span of 3 bases. The CDR3 sequence is CASSLVVNTEAFF. CDR3 nucleotides: TGCGCCAGCAGCTTGGTAGTGAACACTGAAGCTTTCTTT. Full variable domain (missing parts from reference TRBV5-1 and TRBJ1-1): KAGVTQTPRYLIKTRGQQVTLSCSPISGHRSVSWYQQTPGQGLQFLFEYFSETQRNKGNFPGRFSGRQFSNSRSEMNVSTLELGDSALYLCASSLVVNTEAFFGQGTRLTVV.

The chain employs TRBV30 and TRBJ2-3; possibly TRBD2 for D (5 bases). The CDR3 length is 13 residues. CDR1 is GTSNPN and CDR2 is SVGIG in the germline V gene (reference sequence). V gave up 8 bases and J gave up 3 bases, with 15 bases separating them. The CDR3 here is CARTRGLTDTQYF. The CDR3 DNA follows: TGTGCCCGCACACGGGGTTTAACAGATACGCAGTATTTT.

The J gene is TRBJ2-1, the V gene TRBV5-1, with 8 bases identical to TRBD1. Germline loops: CDR1 SGHRS, CDR2 YFSETQ. The CDR3 runs 15 residues. V lost 3 bases, J lost 7 bases, and 9 bases stayed unmatched. As DNA, the CDR3 is TGCGCCAGCAGCTCCGCAGGGGGCCGGGGTAATGAGCAGTTCTTC. Translating gives CASSSAGGRGNEQFF.

V usage is TRBV6-5 and J usage is TRBJ1-5; 7 bases agree with TRBD1. The CDR3 length is 12 residues. V lost 7 bases and J lost 5; bases outside the gene matches: 2. Looked up from germline, CDR1 is MNHEY and CDR2 is SVGAGI. CDR3 in DNA: TGTGCCAGCAAAGGGGGCGATCAGCCCCAGCATTTT. Protein sequence: CASKGGDQPQHF.

V gene TRBV28 combines with J gene TRBJ2-7; TRBD2 matches 13 bases. Trimming cost V 6 bases and J 11 bases; bases outside gene matches: 7. Per the germline V gene, CDR1 is MDHEN and CDR2 is SYDVKM. This CDR3 has 13 amino acids. This CDR3 is CASRPSGTSGKYF. The CDR3 coding sequence is TGTGCCAGCAGACCCTCCGGGACTAGCGGGAAGTACTTC.

Notes on this clone: Sequence at one end of the junction differs from germline and may be a read error. This rearrangement joins TRBV29-1 to TRBJ2-2, with 11 bases aligning to TRBD1. The germline V gene encodes CDR1 SQVTM and CDR2 ANQGSEA. The CDR3 totals 15 residues. CDR3 loop: CSAEGQGASDGELFF. The CDR3 region has the DNA TGCAGCGCTGAAGGACAGGGGGCTTCGGACGGGGAGCTGTTTTTT.

The genes are TRBV4-3 and TRBJ2-2; D is uncertain. CDR1 is LGHNA, CDR2 YSLEER, per germline. The CDR3 is made up of 16 amino acids. Trimming removed 4 bases from V and 0 bases from J, with 12 bases in between. CDR3 sequence reads: CASSPMVIPNTGELFF. CDR3 nucleotides: TGCGCCAGCAGCCCGATGGTCATCCCGAACACCGGGGAGCTGTTTTTT.

The rearrangement joins TRBV11-3 to TRBJ2-5; weak D call: TRBD1 (6 bases). The CDR3 is 13 residues long. Trimming left V 5 bases short and J 6 bases short, with 13 bases between. In germline, CDR1 is SGHNT, CDR2 YENEEA. The CDR3 sequence: CASSLGGQQTQYF. The CDR3, as DNA: TGTGCCAGCAGCCTAGGGGGTCAGCAGACCCAGTACTTC. Drawing the rest from reference TRBV11-3 and TRBJ2-5, the complete variable domain is EAGVVQSPRYKIIEKKQPVAFWCNPISGHNTLYWYLQNLGQGPELLIRYENEEAVDDSQLPKDRFSAERLKGVDSTLKIQPAELGDSAVYLCASSLGGQQTQYFGPGTRLLVL.

This clone occurred once. This chain joins TRBV30 and TRBJ2-1, with D possibly matching TRBD1 (5 bases). Germline V gives CDR1 GTSNPN, CDR2 SVGIG (reference sequence). CDR3 length: 15 residues. Trimming took off 0 bases at V and 1 base at J, with 10 bases between the two ends. CDR3 amino acids: CAWSVGASSYNEQFF. CDR3 DNA sequence: TGTGCCTGGAGTGTTGGGGCGTCTTCCTACAATGAGCAGTTCTTC.

The V gene is TRBV2, the J gene TRBJ2-7; D remains ambiguous. The V and J ends lost 9 bases and 3 bases respectively, with 12 bases between them. CDR3 length equals 12 residues. CDR1 is SNHLY and CDR2 is FYNNEI in the germline V gene. CDR3 region: CASTQMGYEQYF. Written as DNA, the CDR3 is TGTGCCAGTACACAGATGGGCTACGAGCAGTACTTC.

V usage is TRBV12-5 and J usage is TRBJ2-1, with 11 bases that match TRBD1. The CDR3 is made up of 15 amino acids. Germline CDR1 reads LGHNT; CDR2 reads FRNRAP. V lost 6 bases to trimming and J lost 7 bases; unmatched junction nucleotides: 8. The CDR3 sequence: CASGDRGRQTNEQFF. The CDR3 nucleotides read TGTGCTAGTGGGGACAGGGGGCGACAGACTAATGAGCAGTTCTTC.

The chain couples TRBV18 to TRBJ2-4; 8 positions match TRBD1. Germline V gene sequence: CDR1 KGHSH, CDR2 LQKENI. CDR3 length equals 13 residues. The V segment lost 3 bases and the J segment 7 bases; nucleotides outside the gene matches: 2. DNA of the CDR3: TGTGCCAGCTCACCGACAGGGGACAACATTCAGTACTTC. Its protein is CASSPTGDNIQYF.

This clone was counted a single time. The J gene is TRBJ2-1, the V gene TRBV7-2; 9 bases match TRBD2. The CDR3 length is 15 residues. CDR1 and CDR2 (germline): SGHTA, FQGNSA. Germline trimming cut 5 bases from V and 6 bases from J; bases unmatched to any gene: 8. The DNA for the CDR3 is TGTGCCAGCAGCCCCCGGACTAGCGCTTTCAATGAGCAGTTCTTC. It specifies CASSPRTSAFNEQFF.

The gene calls are TRBV19 and TRBJ2-1; 9 positions match TRBD2. J lost 4 bases, V lost 1 base, and 5 bases had no gene match. The CDR3 length is 16 residues. Per germline, CDR1 LNHDA and CDR2 SQIVND (reference sequence). The CDR3 DNA follows: TGTGCCAGTAGTATAGTATCTAGCGGGGTATACAATGAGCAGTTCTTC. Protein product: CASSIVSSGVYNEQFF.

This chain joins TRBV6-6 and TRBJ1-3; no definite D call. Germline V CDR1 and CDR2: MNHNY, SVGAGI (reference sequence). Trimming stripped 8 bases from V and 4 bases from J, with 12 bases between. The CDR3 contains 13 residues. The CDR3 protein is CASAAGSGNTIYF. Here the CDR3 DNA reads TGTGCCAGCGCTGCGGGGTCAGGAAACACCATATATTTT.

This sequence joins TRBV9 and TRBJ2-7; TRBD1 agrees at 7 bases. The CDR3 sequence is 14 residues long. The germline CDR1 and CDR2 sequences are SGDLS and YYNGEE. With 4 bases clipped from V and 3 bases from J, the junction kept 7 bases outside the gene matches. Here the CDR3 reads CASSPWTGIYEQYF. The CDR3 coding sequence is TGTGCCAGCAGCCCGTGGACAGGTATCTACGAGCAGTACTTC.

The chain joins TRBV4-1 to TRBJ2-1, with D unclear. The V gene's germline CDR1 is MGHRA and CDR2 YSYEKL. This CDR3 is 17 amino acids long. The V gene lost 4 bases and the J gene lost 8 bases, with 24 bases spanning the gap. The CDR3 nucleotides are TGCGCCAGCAGCCCAAGGATATTGGATCCTATGGCCCATGAGCAGTTCTTC. Translating it yields CASSPRILDPMAHEQFF.

The chain recombines TRBV18 with TRBJ1-2; D ambiguous. This CDR3 contains 15 residues. The germline V and J ends were trimmed by 0 bases and 1 base, with 9 bases remaining between them. From germline, CDR1 is KGHSH and CDR2 LQKENI. The CDR3 bases are TGTGCCAGCTCACCACCGAACACCGATAACTATGGCTACACCTTC. This codes for CASSPPNTDNYGYTF. The whole variable domain, remainder taken from reference TRBV18 and TRBJ1-2, is NAGVMQNPRHLVRRRGQEARLRCSPMKGHSHVYWYRQLPEEGLKFMVYLQKENIIDESGMPKERFSAEFPKEGPSILRIQQVVRGDSAAYFCASSPPNTDNYGYTFGSGTRLTVV.

V and J are TRBV19 and TRBJ2-5; 9 positions match TRBD1. The CDR3 has 14 amino acids. V was pared by 7 bases and J by 3 bases, with 6 bases of the junction left unmatched. Germline CDR1 LNHDA, CDR2 SQIVND (reference sequence). The DNA of the CDR3 is TGTGCCAGTACTCGGACAGGGGAGAAAGAGACCCAGTACTTC. This gives the protein CASTRTGEKETQYF.

The chain carries TRBV18 and TRBJ2-1, with 9 bases lining up with TRBD2. V was clipped by 6 bases and J by 7 bases; unmatched bases: 16. Germline values: CDR1 KGHSH, CDR2 LQKENI. This CDR3 contains 17 residues. CDR3 in amino acids: CASSLRTSAIHGNEQFF. CDR3 DNA: TGTGCCAGCTCCCTGCGGACTAGCGCAATCCACGGGAATGAGCAGTTCTTC.

The genes are TRBV9 and TRBJ1-4, with D possibly matching TRBD1 (6 bases). V lost 0 bases to trimming and J lost 5 bases, with 20 bases between them. Germline values: CDR1 SGDLS, CDR2 YYNGEE. CDR3 length equals 18 residues. CDR3 loop: CASSVDLTGAAGNEKLFF. As DNA, the CDR3 is TGTGCCAGCAGCGTAGATCTGACAGGAGCGGCGGGGAATGAAAAACTGTTTTTT.